Presented here are 20 T cell receptor beta chains from one specimen sequenced in a study of cytomegalovirus exposure and HLA in healthy donors. PCR was performed using 60 Vbeta and 13 Jbeta primers. The assay was immunoSEQ multiplex PCR, and TCRdb's table has in-frame clones only and misses some. This table has about 140,000 clones, about four fifths appearing once. Sequenced material: PBMCs. The receptor set was obtained from a young man in good health.

The chain links TRBV20-1 to TRBJ1-2, with no clear D. This CDR3 region has 11 residues. CDR1 and CDR2 from the germline V gene are DFQATT and SNEGSKA (reference sequence). Trimming took off 7 bases at V and 4 bases at J, with 10 bases between the two ends. CDR3 in DNA: TGCAGTGTTTCGGAGCCCTATGGCTACACCTTC. Translated, it gives CSVSEPYGYTF.

The chain is built from TRBV4-3 and TRBJ2-7; D is possibly TRBD2 (6 bases). This CDR3 spans 13 amino acids. The V gene's germline CDR1 is LGHNA and CDR2 YSLEER. Trimming shortened V by 0 bases and J by 4 bases, and 7 bases separated the two germline ends. CDR3 residues: CASSQEEGYEQYF. CDR3 DNA sequence: TGCGCCAGCAGCCAAGAGGAGGGATACGAGCAGTACTTC.

The chain carries TRBV27 and TRBJ1-2, with D possibly matching TRBD1 (6 bases). Germline CDR1 reads MNHEY; CDR2 reads SMNVEV (reference sequence). The V end lost 2 bases, the J end lost 3 bases, and 16 bases lay between the germline ends. CDR3 size: 16 residues. DNA for the CDR3: TGTGCCAGCAGTTTAAGTTTAGGGGGGGTTGACTATGGCTACACCTTC. It yields the protein CASSLSLGGVDYGYTF.

The genes are TRBV5-1 and TRBJ2-5; maybe TRBD2 (7 bases). CDR1 is SGHRS and CDR2 is YFSETQ in the germline V gene. Trimming removed 3 bases at V and 4 bases at J, with 19 bases between. The CDR3 length is 16 residues. The CDR3 reads CASSSGGTGRGETQYF. The CDR3 nucleotides read TGCGCCAGCAGCTCAGGCGGTACAGGGAGGGGAGAGACCCAGTACTTC.

This clone has just one count. The V and J genes are TRBV5-6 and TRBJ2-1; the D is unclear. Trimming stripped 5 bases from V and 2 bases from J, with 17 bases between. The CDR3 length is 16 residues. Germline CDR1 and CDR2: SGHDT and YYEEEE. The CDR3 DNA reads TGTGCCAGCAGACTCACTTTGGGCCGTACCTACAATGAGCAGTTCTTC. It yields the protein CASRLTLGRTYNEQFF.

A note on this clone: At one boundary the junction diverges from the germline segment, which might be a read error. The chain joins TRBV30 to TRBJ2-2; TRBD1 or TRBD2 may be the D gene (6 bases each). The germline V gene has CDR1 GTSNPN and CDR2 SVGIG (reference sequence). There are 15 residues in the CDR3. CDR3 nucleotide sequence: TGTGCCCGGAGGGACGGGACAACTCACACCGGGGAGCTGTTTTTT. Its protein product is CARRDGTTHTGELFF. The full variable domain, in which reference TRBV30 and TRBJ2-2 provide the parts outside the CDR3, is SQTIHQWPATLVQPVGSPLSLECTVEGTSNPNLYWYRQAAGRGLQLLFYSVGIGQISSEVPQNLSASRPQDRQFILSSKKLLLSDSGFYLCARRDGTTHTGELFFGEGSRLTVL.

The chain links TRBV29-1 to TRBJ2-1, with 7 bases fitting TRBD2. Looked up from germline, CDR1 is SQVTM and CDR2 is ANQGSEA. The junction had 5 bases not matched to a gene; V was cut back by 8 bases and J by 4 bases. CDR3 length: 12 residues. CDR3 protein: CSHEAGYNEQFF. CDR3 nucleotides: TGCAGCCACGAAGCGGGATACAATGAGCAGTTCTTC.

The CDR3 protein is CASSLGGSEQFF. The DNA for the CDR3 is TGTGCCAGCAGCTTAGGAGGGAGTGAGCAGTTCTTC. This chain joins TRBV11-2 and TRBJ2-1; maybe TRBD2 (5 bases). V was clipped by 1 base and J by 9 bases, with 7 bases between them. The CDR3 runs to 12 residues. Germline V gene data show CDR1 as SGHAT and CDR2 as FQNNGV.

This sequence joins TRBV7-8 and TRBJ2-1; TRBD2 agrees at 7 bases. Germline CDR1 reads SGHVS; CDR2 reads FQNEAQ. V dropped 1 base and J dropped 7; count of bases not matched to a gene: 7. The CDR3 totals 15 residues. The CDR3 loop reads CASSLGAGRLNEQFF. The CDR3 nucleotides are TGTGCCAGCAGCTTAGGAGCGGGACGGTTGAATGAGCAGTTCTTC. Drawing the rest from reference TRBV7-8 and TRBJ2-1, the complete variable domain is GAGVSQSPRYKVAKRGQDVALRCDPISGHVSLFWYQQALGQGPEFLTYFQNEAQLDKSGLPSDRFFAERPEGSVSTLKIQRTQQEDSAVYLCASSLGAGRLNEQFFGPGTRLTVL.

CDR3 sequence: CASSERLAGPTDTQYF. The CDR3 bases are TGCGCCAGCAGTGAGAGACTAGCGGGACCCACAGATACGCAGTATTTT. The V call is TRBV10-1, the J call TRBJ2-3; 11 nucleotides match TRBD2. The germline V gene has CDR1 WNHNN and CDR2 SYGVQD (reference sequence). CDR3 length equals 16 residues. V shed 2 bases and J 2 bases; nucleotides not matched to a gene: 3.

In this sample, this clone turned up once. The rearrangement links TRBV9 to TRBJ2-4; 9 nucleotides agree with TRBD2. J gave up 0 bases and V 4 bases, and 14 bases lay outside the gene matches. The CDR3 has 19 amino acids. CDR1 is SGDLS, CDR2 YYNGEE, per germline. Here the CDR3 reads CASSPRLAEGPLAKNIQYF. The CDR3 coding sequence is TGTGCCAGCAGCCCAAGACTAGCGGAGGGCCCCTTAGCCAAAAACATTCAGTACTTC.

This rearrangement joins TRBV28 to TRBJ2-7; D may be TRBD2 (6 bases). Germline V lookup: CDR1 MDHEN, CDR2 SYDVKM. The CDR3 is 15 amino acids. V lost 4 bases and J lost 2, with 15 bases in between. CDR3 region: CASSSGGVDTYEQYF. For the CDR3, the DNA is TGTGCCAGCAGTTCTGGCGGGGTCGATACCTACGAGCAGTACTTC.

This clone was recorded a few times. The chain joins TRBV6-5 to TRBJ1-2; a weak D match, TRBD1 (6 bases). This CDR3 is built from 13 residues. Germline V CDR1 and CDR2: MNHEY, SVGAGI. Between the trimmed V and J ends, which lost 6 bases and 8 bases, there was a span of 16 bases. The CDR3 DNA is TGTGCCAGCAGGTCCGGGGGGGGGCAAGGCTACACCTTC. Protein product: CASRSGGGQGYTF.

The V gene is TRBV29-1, the J gene TRBJ1-2; D gene uncertain. The V end lost 4 bases, the J end lost 8 bases, and 8 bases lay between the germline ends. The CDR3 totals 10 residues. The V gene's germline CDR1 is SQVTM and CDR2 ANQGSEA. This CDR3 is CSVVEGGYTF. Written as DNA, the CDR3 is TGCAGCGTTGTCGAGGGAGGCTACACCTTC. The full variable domain, its missing parts supplied by reference TRBV29-1 and TRBJ1-2, is SAVISQKPSRDICQRGTSLTIQCQVDSQVTMMFWYRQQPGQSLTLIATANQGSEATYESGFVIDKFPISRPNLTFSTLTVSNMSPEDSSIYLCSVVEGGYTFGSGTRLTVV.

This clone is a singleton in its sample. The chain recombines TRBV4-1 with TRBJ2-4; D is unresolved. Trimming removed 3 bases at V and 4 bases at J, with 13 bases between. Germline V CDR1 and CDR2: MGHRA, YSYEKL. CDR3 length: 15 amino acids. As DNA, the CDR3 is TGCGCCAGCAGCCAGCGAGGCTCCTTGAAAAACATTCAGTACTTC. It yields the protein CASSQRGSLKNIQYF.

V and J are TRBV6-1 and TRBJ2-7; TRBD2 is a possible D gene (6 bases). V lost 7 bases and J 2 bases, leaving 18 bases between the germline ends. The CDR3 sequence is 15 residues long. The germline gives CDR1 MNHNS, CDR2 SASEGT. CDR3 bases: TGTGCCAGCAAGGAGGGGATCGGGATCGCCTACGAGCAGTACTTC. Translation gives CASKEGIGIAYEQYF.

The chain uses TRBV6-5 and TRBJ1-2; the match to TRBD1 covers 7 bases. With 0 bases clipped from V and 2 bases from J, the junction kept 0 bases outside the gene matches. From germline, CDR1 is MNHEY and CDR2 SVGAGI. There are 14 residues in the CDR3. In DNA, the CDR3 is TGTGCCAGCAGTTACTCAGGGGGCAACTATGGCTACACCTTC. It yields the protein CASSYSGGNYGYTF.

This chain links TRBV29-1 with TRBJ2-1, with 7 bases fitting TRBD1. Trimming cost V 6 bases and J 7 bases; bases outside gene matches: 12. The CDR3 is made up of 14 amino acids. Germline assignment: CDR1 SQVTM and CDR2 ANQGSEA. The CDR3 DNA reads TGCAGCGTATTCCGGGACAGTGGACAAAATGAGCAGTTCTTC. This gives the protein CSVFRDSGQNEQFF.

V is TRBV28 and J is TRBJ2-1; TRBD2 is a possible D gene (5 bases). The ends were cut back, 5 bases at V and 8 bases at J, with 7 bases in the middle. Germline V gives CDR1 MDHEN, CDR2 SYDVKM. The CDR3 totals 11 residues. CDR3 sequence (DNA): TGTGCCAGCAGTCGAGGGTATGAGCAGTTCTTC. Protein sequence: CASSRGYEQFF.

The sample holds a few counts of this clone. This rearrangement joins TRBV9 to TRBJ1-2; D is ambiguous. V was clipped by 0 bases and J by 5 bases, with 14 bases between them. CDR3 length equals 15 residues. CDR1 and CDR2 from the germline V gene are SGDLS and YYNGEE. CDR3: CASSVEAGQTYGYTF. The CDR3 coding sequence is TGTGCCAGCAGCGTAGAGGCAGGCCAAACATATGGCTACACCTTC.